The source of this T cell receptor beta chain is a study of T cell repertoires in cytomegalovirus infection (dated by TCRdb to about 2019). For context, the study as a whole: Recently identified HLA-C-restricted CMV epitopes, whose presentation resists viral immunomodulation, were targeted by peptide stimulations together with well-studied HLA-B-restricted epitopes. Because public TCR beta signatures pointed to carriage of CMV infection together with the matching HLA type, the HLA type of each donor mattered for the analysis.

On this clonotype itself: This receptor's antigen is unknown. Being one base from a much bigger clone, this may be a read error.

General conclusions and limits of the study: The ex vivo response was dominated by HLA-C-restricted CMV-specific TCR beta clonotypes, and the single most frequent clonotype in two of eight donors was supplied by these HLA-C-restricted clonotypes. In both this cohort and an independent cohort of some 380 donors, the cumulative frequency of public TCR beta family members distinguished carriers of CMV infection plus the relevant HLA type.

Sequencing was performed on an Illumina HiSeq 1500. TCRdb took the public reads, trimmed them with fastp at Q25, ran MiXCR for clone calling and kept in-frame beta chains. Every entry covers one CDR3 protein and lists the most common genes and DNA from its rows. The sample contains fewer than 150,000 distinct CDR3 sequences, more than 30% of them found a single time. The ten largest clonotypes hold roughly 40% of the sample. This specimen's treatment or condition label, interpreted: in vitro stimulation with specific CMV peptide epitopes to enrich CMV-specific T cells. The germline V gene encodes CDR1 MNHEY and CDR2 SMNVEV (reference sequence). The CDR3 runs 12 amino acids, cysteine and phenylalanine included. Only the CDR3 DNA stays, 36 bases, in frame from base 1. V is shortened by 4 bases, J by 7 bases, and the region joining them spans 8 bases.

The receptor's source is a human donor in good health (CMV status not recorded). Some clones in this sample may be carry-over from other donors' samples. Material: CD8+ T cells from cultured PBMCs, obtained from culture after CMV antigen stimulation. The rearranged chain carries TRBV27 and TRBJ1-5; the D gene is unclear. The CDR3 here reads CASSSAGQPQHF. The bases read TGTGCCAGCAGTTCGGCCGGACAGCCCCAGCATTTT.